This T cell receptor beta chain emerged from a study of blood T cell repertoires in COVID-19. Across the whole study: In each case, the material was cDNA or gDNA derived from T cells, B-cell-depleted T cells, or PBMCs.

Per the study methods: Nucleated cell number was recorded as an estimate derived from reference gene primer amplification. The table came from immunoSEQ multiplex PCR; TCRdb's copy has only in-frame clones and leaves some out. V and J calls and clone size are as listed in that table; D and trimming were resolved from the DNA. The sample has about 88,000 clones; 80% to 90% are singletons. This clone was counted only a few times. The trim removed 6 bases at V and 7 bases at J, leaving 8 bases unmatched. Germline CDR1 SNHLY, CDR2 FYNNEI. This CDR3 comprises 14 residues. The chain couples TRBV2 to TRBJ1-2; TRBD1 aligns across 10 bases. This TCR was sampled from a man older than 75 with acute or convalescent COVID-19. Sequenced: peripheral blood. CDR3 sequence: CASRGTGVSGGYTF. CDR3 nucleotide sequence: TGTGCCAGCAGAGGGACAGGGGTCTCGGGTGGCTACACCTTC.